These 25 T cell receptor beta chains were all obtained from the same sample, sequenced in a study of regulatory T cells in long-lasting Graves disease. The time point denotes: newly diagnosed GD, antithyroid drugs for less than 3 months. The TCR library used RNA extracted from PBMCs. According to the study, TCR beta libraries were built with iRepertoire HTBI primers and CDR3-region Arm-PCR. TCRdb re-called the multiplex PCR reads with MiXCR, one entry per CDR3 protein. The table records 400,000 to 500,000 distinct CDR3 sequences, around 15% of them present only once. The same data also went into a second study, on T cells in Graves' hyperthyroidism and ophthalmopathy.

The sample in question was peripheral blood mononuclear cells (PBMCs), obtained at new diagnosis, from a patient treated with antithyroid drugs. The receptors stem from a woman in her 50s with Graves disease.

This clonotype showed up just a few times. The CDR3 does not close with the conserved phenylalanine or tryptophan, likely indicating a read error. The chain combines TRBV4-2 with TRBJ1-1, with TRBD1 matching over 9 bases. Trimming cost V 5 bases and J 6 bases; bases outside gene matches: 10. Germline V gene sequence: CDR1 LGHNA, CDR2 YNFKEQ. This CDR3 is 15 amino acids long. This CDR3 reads CASSYPGQGFAEAFL. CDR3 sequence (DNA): TGTGCCAGCAGCTATCCGGGACAGGGATTCGCTGAAGCTTTCCTT.

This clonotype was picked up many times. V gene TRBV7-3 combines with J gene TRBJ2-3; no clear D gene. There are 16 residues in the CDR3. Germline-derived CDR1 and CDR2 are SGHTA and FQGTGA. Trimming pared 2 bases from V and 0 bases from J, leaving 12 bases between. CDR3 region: CASSLLHLSSTDTQYF. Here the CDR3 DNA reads TGTGCCAGCAGCTTATTGCACCTCTCTAGCACAGATACGCAGTATTTT.

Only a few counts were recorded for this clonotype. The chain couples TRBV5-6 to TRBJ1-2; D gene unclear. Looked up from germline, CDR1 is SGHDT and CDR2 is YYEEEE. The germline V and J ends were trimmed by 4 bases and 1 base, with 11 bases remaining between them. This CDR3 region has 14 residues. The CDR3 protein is CASSLTDDNYGYTF. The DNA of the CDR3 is TGTGCCAGCAGCCTCACGGACGATAACTATGGCTACACCTTC.

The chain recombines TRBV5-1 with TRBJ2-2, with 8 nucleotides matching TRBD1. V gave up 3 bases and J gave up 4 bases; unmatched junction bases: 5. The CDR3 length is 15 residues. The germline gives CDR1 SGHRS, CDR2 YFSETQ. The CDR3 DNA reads TGCGCCAGCAGCTATCAGGGGACAGGCACCGGGGAGCTGTTTTTT. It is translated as CASSYQGTGTGELFF.

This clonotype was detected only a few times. The CDR3 sequence: CSAGGLAGTQETQYF. In DNA form, the CDR3 reads TGCAGTGCGGGGGGACTAGCGGGCACCCAAGAGACCCAGTACTTC. The chain has TRBV20-1 and TRBJ2-5; TRBD2 matches 12 bases. This CDR3 contains 15 residues. The V segment lost 6 bases and the J segment 1 base; nucleotides outside the gene matches: 6. CDR1 and CDR2 from the germline V gene are DFQATT and SNEGSKA (reference sequence).

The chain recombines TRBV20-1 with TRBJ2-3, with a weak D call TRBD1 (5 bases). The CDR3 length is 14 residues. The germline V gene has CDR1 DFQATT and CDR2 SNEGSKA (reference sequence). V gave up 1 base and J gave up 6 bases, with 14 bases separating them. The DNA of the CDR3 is TGCAGTGCTAGAGCAGGGCCCGCACACGATACGCAGTATTTT. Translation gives CSARAGPAHDTQYF.

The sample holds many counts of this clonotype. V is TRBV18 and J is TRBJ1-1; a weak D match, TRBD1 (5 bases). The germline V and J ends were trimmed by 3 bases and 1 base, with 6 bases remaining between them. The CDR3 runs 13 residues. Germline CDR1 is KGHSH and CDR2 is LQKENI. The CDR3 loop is CASSPTENTEAFF. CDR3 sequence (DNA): TGTGCCAGCTCACCGACAGAGAACACTGAAGCTTTCTTT. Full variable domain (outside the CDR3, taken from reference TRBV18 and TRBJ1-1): NAGVMQNPRHLVRRRGQEARLRCSPMKGHSHVYWYRQLPEEGLKFMVYLQKENIIDESGMPKERFSAEFPKEGPSILRIQQVVRGDSAAYFCASSPTENTEAFFGQGTRLTVV.

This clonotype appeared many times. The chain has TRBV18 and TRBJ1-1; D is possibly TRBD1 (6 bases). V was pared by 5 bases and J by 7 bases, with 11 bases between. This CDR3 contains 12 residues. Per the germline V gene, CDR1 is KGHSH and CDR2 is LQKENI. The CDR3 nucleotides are TGTGCCAGCTCAACAGGGTCGCGTGAAGCTTTCTTT. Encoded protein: CASSTGSREAFF.

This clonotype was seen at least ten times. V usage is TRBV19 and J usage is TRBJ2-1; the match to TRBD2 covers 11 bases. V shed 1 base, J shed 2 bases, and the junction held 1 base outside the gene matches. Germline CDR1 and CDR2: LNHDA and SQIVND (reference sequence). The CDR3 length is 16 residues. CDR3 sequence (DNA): TGTGCCAGTAGTATAGGACTAGCGGGAACCTACAATGAGCAGTTCTTC. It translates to CASSIGLAGTYNEQFF. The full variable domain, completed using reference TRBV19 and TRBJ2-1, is DGGITQSPKYLFRKEGQNVTLSCEQNLNHDAMYWYRQDPGQGLRLIYYSQIVNDFQKGDIAEGYSVSREKKESFPLTVTSAQKNPTAFYLCASSIGLAGTYNEQFFGPGTRLTVL.

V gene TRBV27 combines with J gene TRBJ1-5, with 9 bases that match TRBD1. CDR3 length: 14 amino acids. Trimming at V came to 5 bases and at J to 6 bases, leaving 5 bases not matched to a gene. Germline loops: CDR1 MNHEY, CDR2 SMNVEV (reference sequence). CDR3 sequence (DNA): TGTGCCAGCAGTCCAACAGGGGGCTCTCAGCCCCAGCATTTT. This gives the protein CASSPTGGSQPQHF.

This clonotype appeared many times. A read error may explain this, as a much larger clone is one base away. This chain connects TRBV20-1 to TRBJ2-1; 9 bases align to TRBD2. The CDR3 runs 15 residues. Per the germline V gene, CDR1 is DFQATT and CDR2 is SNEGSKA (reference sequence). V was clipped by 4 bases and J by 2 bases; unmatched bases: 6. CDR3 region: CSATRSGSTYNEQFF. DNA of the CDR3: TGCAGTGCTACTCGTAGCGGGAGTACCTACAATGAGCAGTTCTTC.

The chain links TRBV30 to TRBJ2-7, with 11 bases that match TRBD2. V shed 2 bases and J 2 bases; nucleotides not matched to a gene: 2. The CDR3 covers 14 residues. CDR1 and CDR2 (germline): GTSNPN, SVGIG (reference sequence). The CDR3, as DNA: TGTGCCTGGAGTTTAGCGGGAGGGCCCTACGAGCAGTACTTC. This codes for CAWSLAGGPYEQYF.

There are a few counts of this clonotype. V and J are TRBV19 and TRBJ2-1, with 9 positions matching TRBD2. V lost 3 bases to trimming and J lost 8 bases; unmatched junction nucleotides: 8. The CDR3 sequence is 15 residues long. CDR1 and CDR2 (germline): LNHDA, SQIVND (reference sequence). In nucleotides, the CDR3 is TGTGCCAGTAGTATCACGGCGGGAGGGCCCCATGAGCAGTTCTTC. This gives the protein CASSITAGGPHEQFF. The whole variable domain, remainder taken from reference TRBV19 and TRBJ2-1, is DGGITQSPKYLFRKEGQNVTLSCEQNLNHDAMYWYRQDPGQGLRLIYYSQIVNDFQKGDIAEGYSVSREKKESFPLTVTSAQKNPTAFYLCASSITAGGPHEQFFGPGTRLTVL.

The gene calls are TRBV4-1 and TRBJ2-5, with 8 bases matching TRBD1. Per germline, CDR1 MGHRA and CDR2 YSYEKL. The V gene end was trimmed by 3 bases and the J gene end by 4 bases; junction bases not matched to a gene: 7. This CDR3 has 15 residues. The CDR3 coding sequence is TGCGCCAGCAGCCATCCCCACAGGGGGTTAGAGACCCAGTACTTC. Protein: CASSHPHRGLETQYF.

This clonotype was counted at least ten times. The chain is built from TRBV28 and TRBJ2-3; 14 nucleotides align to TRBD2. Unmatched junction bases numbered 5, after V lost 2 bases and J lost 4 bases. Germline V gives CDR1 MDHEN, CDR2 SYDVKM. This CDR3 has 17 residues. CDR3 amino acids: CASSLDGLAGGPDTQYF. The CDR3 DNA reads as TGTGCCAGCAGTTTAGATGGACTAGCGGGAGGTCCAGATACGCAGTATTTT.

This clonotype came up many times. The CDR3 sequence: CASSPEDGSLDEQFF. DNA for the CDR3: TGTGCCAGCTCACCAGAGGACGGGAGCTTGGATGAGCAGTTCTTC. The rearrangement joins TRBV18 to TRBJ2-1; D perhaps matches TRBD2 (6 bases). CDR1 and CDR2 (germline): KGHSH, LQKENI. V lost 2 bases to trimming and J lost 8 bases, with 16 bases between them. The CDR3 has 15 amino acids.

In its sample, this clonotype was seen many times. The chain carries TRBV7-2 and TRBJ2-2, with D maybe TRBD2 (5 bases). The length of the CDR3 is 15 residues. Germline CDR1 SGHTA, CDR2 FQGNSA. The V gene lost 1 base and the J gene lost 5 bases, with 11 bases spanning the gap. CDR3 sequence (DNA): TGTGCCAGCAGCTTAGAAGGGAGAAGGACCGGGGAGCTGTTTTTT. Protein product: CASSLEGRRTGELFF. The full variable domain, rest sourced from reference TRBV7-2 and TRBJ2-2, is GAGVSQSPSNKVTEKGKDVELRCDPISGHTALYWYRQSLGQGLEFLIYFQGNSAPDKSGLPSDRFSAERTGGSVSTLTIQRTQQEDSAVYLCASSLEGRRTGELFFGEGSRLTVL.

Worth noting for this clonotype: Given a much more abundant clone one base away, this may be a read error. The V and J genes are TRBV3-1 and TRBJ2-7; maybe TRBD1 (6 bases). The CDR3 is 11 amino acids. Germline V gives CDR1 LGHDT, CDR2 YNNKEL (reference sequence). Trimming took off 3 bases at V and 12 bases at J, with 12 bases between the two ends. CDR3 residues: CASSHGTWLYF. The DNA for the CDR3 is TGTGCCAGCAGCCACGGGACATGGCTGTACTTC.

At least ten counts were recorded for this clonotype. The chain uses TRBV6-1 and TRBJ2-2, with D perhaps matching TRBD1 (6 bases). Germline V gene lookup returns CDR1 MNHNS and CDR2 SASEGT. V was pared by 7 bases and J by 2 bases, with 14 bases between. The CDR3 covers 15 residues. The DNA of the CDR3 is TGTGCCAGCATGGTTGACAGGATTAACACCGGGGAGCTGTTTTTT. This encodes CASMVDRINTGELFF.

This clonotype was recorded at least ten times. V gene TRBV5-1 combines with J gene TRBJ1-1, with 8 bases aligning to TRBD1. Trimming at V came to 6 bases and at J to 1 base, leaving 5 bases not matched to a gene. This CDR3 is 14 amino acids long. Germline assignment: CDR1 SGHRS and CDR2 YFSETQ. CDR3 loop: CASTTGQANTEAFF. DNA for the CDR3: TGCGCCAGCACGACGGGACAGGCGAACACTGAAGCTTTCTTT.

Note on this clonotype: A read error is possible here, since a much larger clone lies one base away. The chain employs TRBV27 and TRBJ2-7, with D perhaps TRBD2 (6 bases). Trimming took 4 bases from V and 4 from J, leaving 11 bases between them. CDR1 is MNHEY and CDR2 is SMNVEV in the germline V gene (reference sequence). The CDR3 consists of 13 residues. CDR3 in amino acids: CASSSHGLYEQYF. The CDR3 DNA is TGTGCCAGCAGTTCGCATGGACTATACGAGCAGTACTTC.

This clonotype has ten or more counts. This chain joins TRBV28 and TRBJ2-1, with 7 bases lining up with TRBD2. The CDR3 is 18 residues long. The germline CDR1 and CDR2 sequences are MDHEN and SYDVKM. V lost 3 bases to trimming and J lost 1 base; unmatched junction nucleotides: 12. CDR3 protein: CASSFPGLAGDSYNEQFF. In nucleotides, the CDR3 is TGTGCCAGCAGTTTTCCCGGTCTGGCGGGAGATTCCTACAATGAGCAGTTCTTC.

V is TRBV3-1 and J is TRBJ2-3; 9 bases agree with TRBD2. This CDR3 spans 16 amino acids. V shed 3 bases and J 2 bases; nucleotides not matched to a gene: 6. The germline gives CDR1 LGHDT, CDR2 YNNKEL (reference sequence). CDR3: CASSQSSGSLTDTQYF. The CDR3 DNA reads TGTGCCAGCAGCCAGAGTAGCGGGAGCCTCACAGATACGCAGTATTTT.

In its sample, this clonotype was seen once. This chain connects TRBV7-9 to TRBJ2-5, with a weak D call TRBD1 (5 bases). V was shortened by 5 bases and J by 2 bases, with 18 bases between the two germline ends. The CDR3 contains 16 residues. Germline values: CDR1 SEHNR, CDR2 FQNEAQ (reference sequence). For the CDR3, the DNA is TGTGCCAGCAGCCAGAACAGGATAGAGGTGCAAGAGACCCAGTACTTC. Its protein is CASSQNRIEVQETQYF.

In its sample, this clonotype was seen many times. The CDR3: CASGGGTSTDTQYF. The CDR3 coding sequence is TGTGCCAGCGGGGGGGGGACGAGCACAGATACGCAGTATTTT. The rearrangement uses TRBV7-8 and TRBJ2-3; 7 nucleotides line up with TRBD2. Germline lookup yields CDR1 SGHVS and CDR2 FQNEAQ. The CDR3 extends over 14 amino acids. With V trimmed by 8 bases and J by 0 bases, 5 bases remained unmatched.